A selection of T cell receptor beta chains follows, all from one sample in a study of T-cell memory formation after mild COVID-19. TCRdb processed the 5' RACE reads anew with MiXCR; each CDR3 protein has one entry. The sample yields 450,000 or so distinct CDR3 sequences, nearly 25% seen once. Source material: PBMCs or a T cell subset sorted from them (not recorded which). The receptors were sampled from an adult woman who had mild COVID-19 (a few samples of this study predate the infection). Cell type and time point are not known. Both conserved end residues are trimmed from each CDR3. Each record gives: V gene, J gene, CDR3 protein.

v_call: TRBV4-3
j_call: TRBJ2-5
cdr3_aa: ASSQGPPGRQETQY

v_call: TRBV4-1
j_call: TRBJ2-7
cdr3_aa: ASSRFAPGLAGRSSYEQY

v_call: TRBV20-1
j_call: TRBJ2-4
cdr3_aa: SAHRVSKNIQY

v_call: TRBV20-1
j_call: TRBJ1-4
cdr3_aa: SAATAINEKLF

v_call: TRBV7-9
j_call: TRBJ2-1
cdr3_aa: ASSPRTGFPYEQF

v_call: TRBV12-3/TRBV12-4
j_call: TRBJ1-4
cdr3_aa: ASSVGELNEKLF

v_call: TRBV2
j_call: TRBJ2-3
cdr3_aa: ASSMRTSRDTQY

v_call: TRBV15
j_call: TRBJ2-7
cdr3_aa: ATSSSSDEQY

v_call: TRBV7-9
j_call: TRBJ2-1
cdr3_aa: ASSVRGTSGYNEQF

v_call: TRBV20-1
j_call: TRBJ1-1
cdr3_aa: SARRRAVNTEAF

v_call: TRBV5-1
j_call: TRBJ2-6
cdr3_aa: ATQQTGANVLT

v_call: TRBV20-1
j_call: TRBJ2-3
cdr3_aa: SAIFLGDTQY

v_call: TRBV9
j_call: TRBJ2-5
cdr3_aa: ASSSPLDSQETQY

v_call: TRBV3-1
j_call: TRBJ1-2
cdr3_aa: ASSQRGGGNYGYT

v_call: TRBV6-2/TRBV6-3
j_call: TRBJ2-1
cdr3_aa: ASLKGTSGSSYNEQF

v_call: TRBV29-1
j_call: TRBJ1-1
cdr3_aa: SVQQAMNTEAF

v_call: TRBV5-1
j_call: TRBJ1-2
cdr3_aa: ASGVGQAAAGGYT

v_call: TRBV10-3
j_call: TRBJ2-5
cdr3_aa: AIKGTSDETQY

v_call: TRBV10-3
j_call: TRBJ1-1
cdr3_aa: AISESGTSNTEAF

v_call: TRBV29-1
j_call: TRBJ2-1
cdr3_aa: SAEEGLGNEQF

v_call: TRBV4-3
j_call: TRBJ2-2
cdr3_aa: ASSQEPGLAVKTGELF

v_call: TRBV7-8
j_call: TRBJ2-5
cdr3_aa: ASSEGLVSQETQY

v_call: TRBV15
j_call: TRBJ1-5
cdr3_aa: ATSSRTGPGQPQH

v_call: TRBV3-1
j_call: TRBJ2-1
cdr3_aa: ASSLDRVLYNEQF

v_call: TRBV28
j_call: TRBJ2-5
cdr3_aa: ASSPWGTGHQETQY

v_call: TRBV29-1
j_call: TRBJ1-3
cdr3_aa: SVEDAGLSGNTIY

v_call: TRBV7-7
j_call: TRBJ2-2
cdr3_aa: ASSSRDANTGELF

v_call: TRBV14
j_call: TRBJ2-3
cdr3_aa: ASRHSDWVQSTDTQY

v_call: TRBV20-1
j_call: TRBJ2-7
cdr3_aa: SAKPGSGEAYEQY

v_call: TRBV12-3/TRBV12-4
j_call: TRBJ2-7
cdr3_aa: ASSLGTVQY

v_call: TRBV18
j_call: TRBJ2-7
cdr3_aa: ASSTGTASYEQY

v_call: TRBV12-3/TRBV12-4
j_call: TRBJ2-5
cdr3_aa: ASSPGPPEERETQY

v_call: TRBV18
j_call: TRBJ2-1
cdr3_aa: ASSPNQNNEQF

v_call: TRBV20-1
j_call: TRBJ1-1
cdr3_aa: SAREGAKTEAF

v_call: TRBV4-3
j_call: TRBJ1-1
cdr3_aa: ASSQVTGNTEAF

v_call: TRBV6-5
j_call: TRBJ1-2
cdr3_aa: ASSYPGGLGGYT

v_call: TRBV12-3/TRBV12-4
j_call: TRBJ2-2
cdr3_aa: AGEGQQGGELF

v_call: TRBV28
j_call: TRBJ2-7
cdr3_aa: ASSVAGQGGFEQY

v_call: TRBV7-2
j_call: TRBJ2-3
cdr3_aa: ASSPQGGTLTDTQY

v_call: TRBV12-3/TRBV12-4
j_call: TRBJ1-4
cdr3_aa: ASRDGGSANEKLF

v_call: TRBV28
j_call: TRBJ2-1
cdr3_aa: ASSLRGQGVLDEQF

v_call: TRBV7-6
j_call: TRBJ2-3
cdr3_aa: ASSVGTPTDTQY

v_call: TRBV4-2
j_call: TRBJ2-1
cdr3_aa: ASSQGEGTSGYNEQF

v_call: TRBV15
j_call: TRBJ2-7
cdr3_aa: ATSPGQGHYEQY

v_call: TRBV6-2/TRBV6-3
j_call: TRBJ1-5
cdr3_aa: ASSYPDRGLTYSNQPQH

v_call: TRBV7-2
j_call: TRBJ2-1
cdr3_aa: ASRAGAQNNEQF

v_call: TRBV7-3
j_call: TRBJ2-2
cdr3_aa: ASSSTPSGGATGELF